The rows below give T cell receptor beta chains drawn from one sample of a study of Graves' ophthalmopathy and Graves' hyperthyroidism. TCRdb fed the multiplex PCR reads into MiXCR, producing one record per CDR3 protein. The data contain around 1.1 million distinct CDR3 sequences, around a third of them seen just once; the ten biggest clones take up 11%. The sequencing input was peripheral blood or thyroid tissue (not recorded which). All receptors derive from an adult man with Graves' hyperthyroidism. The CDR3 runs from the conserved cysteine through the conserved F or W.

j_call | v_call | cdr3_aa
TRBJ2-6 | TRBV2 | CASNGPNTEAF
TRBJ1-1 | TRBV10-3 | CASSLRFRGAPSAFF
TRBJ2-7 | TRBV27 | CASRETGTGGYEQYF
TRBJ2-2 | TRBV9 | CASSVALGRENSGELFF
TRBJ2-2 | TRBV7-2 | CSSMGQGYTGELFF
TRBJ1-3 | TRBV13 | CASSLGGTGGAATGNTIYF
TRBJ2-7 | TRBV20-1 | CSARDGSGLLRGQQYF
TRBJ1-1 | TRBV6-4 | CASSDETGGQAFF
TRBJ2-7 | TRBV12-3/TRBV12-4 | CASSPPQGQGFYEQYF
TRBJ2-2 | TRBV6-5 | CASSYNQEGELFF
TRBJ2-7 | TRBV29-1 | CSVAGGAGGPYEQYF
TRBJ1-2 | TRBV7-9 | CASSADGGAGYGYTF
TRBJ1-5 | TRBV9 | CASSPTGALVNQPQHF
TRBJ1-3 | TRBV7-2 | CASSPGQGAGNTIYF
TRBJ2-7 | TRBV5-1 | CASSPGAGGEQYF
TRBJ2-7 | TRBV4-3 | CASSQDDRGHGAEQYF
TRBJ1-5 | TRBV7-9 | CASSTEQERNQPQHF
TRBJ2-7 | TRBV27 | CASRIRQGPYEQYF
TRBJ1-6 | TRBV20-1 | CSASRLRGPLHF
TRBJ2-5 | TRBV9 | CASSVAGSEETQYF
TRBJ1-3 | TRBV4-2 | CASSREQVRSSGNTIYF
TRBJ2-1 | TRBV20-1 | CSASPGLAGPPYNEQFF
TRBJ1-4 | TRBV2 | CASRRWGVNEKLFF
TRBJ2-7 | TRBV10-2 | CASSLAGGRGEQYF
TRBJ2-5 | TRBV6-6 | CASGGGVQEETQYF
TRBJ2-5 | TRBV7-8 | CASSFLRRRETQYF
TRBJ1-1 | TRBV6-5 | CASSYSMLNTEAFF
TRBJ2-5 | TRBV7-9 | CASRLVGGQDQETQSF
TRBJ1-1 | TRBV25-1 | CASSPLGQPRAEAFF
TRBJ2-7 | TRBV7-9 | CASSLREGHYEQYF
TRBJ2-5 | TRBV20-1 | CSARSLVEGEETQYF
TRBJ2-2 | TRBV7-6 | CASSSGQGSTGELFF
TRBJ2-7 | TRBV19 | CASLGLAYEQYF
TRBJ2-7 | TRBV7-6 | CASSLSQAGEQYF
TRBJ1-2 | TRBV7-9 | CASAAGDYGYTF
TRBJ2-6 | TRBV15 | CATSRGVLTF
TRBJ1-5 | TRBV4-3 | CASSQDVGVRQPQHF
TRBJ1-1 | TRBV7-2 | CASSSWTGNTEAFF
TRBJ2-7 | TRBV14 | CASSQDVGGTYEQYF
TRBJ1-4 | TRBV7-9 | CASSTTETSTNEKLFF
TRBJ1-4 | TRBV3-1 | CASSQGITDRDEKLFF
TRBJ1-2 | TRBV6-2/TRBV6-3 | CASSYDLTGRVGYTF
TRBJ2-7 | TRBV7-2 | CASSPLRGQGRNEQYF
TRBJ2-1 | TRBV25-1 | CASSPPRGRAGSYNEQFF
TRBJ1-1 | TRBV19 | CASSITADTEAFF